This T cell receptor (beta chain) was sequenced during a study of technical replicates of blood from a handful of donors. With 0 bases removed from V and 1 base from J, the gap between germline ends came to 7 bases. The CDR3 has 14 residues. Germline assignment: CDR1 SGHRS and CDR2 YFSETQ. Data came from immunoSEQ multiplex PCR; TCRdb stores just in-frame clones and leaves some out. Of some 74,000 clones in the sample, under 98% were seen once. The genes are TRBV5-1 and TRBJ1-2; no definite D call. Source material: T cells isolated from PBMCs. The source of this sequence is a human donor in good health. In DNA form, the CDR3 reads TGCGCCAGCAGCTTGGGAGGGCTTAACTATGGCTACACCTTC. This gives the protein CASSLGGLNYGYTF.